The entry below gives a single TCR beta chain sequence along with its context. The entry originates in a study of T cell changes during pregnancy in multiple sclerosis. The protocol was immunoSEQ multiplex PCR, while the TCRdb copy is restricted to in-frame clones and leaves out a portion. The sample consists of tens of thousands of clones, around 94% of them appearing once. This receptor was taken from a female donor with multiple sclerosis, enrolled in a pregnancy study. Sequenced material: peripheral blood, taken in the third trimester of pregnancy.

CDR3 nucleotides: TGCGCCAGCAGCTTACAGACAGGGGAAGCAGATACGCAGTATTTT. This gives the protein CASSLQTGEADTQYF. The rearrangement joins TRBV5-1 to TRBJ2-3; the match to TRBD1 covers 8 bases. The CDR3 spans 15 residues. Germline V gene sequence: CDR1 SGHRS, CDR2 YFSETQ. J gave up 4 bases and V 2 bases, and 6 bases lay outside the gene matches.